This T cell receptor beta chain was identified during a study of response to subunit inactivated influenza vaccine. The sample holds many counts of this clonotype. Its target is not known. TCRdb reprocessed the RT-PCR reads via MiXCR and lists one record per CDR3 protein. The table includes a few hundred thousand distinct CDR3 sequences, about 14% detected once. The CDR3 runs 15 residues. Germline-derived CDR1 and CDR2 are MDHEN and SYDVKM. V gave up 0 bases and J gave up 3 bases, with 11 bases separating them. Findings and limits, study-wide: Each seasonal influenza vaccination recruits few new T cells, the authors suggested.

The source of this sequence is a man aged 50-60 years who received an inactivated influenza vaccine. Specimen: PBMCs from blood, collected roughly 12 days after vaccination. The V call is TRBV28, the J call TRBJ2-5, with a possible D match to TRBD2 (6 bases). CDR3 residues: CASSLWSAGKETQYF. CDR3 in DNA: TGTGCCAGCAGTTTATGGTCGGCGGGGAAAGAGACCCAGTACTTC.